The rows below give T cell receptor beta chains drawn from one sample of a study of blood T cell repertoires in COVID-19. TCRdb's copy holds only in-frame clones and misses some; the assay was immunoSEQ multiplex PCR. The sample holds 200,000 to 250,000 clones, more than 80% seen once. Sequenced sample: PBMCs or T cells enriched from blood (not recorded which). These receptors all come from a woman aged 18-30 years in a cohort exposed to, infected with or recovered from COVID-19 (not recorded which). Each CDR3 is given without its conserved first and last residue. D genes are given only for firm matches.

J: TRBJ1-1
V: TRBV27
D: TRBD1
length: 11
CDR3: ASSDRGHTEAF

J: TRBJ1-2
V: TRBV28
D: -
length: 13
CDR3: ASSLGYRVSNGYT

J: TRBJ1-4
V: TRBV7-9
D: TRBD1
length: 12
CDR3: ASSPTGFNEKLF

J: TRBJ1-2
V: TRBV14
D: -
length: 12
CDR3: ASSRVRGSYGYT

J: TRBJ1-6
V: TRBV19
D: TRBD1
length: 12
CDR3: ASRRDSLNSPLH

J: TRBJ1-4
V: TRBV7-8
D: -
length: 14
CDR3: ASSLEVRGSNEKLF

J: TRBJ1-1
V: TRBV11-2
D: -
length: 11
CDR3: ASSLGPHTEAF

J: TRBJ1-2
V: TRBV6-5
D: TRBD1
length: 11
CDR3: ASSYRGLGGYT

J: TRBJ1-6
V: TRBV5-4
D: TRBD1
length: 13
CDR3: ASSLVGQYNSPLH

J: TRBJ2-7
V: TRBV5-5
D: -
length: 12
CDR3: ASSVAGADYEQY

J: TRBJ2-2
V: TRBV2
D: -
length: 12
CDR3: ASWGGYGTGELF

J: TRBJ2-7
V: TRBV7-9
D: -
length: 9
CDR3: ASSLGVRQY

J: TRBJ1-5
V: TRBV6-5
D: -
length: 11
CDR3: ASTPGTPKPQH

J: TRBJ1-5
V: TRBV19
D: -
length: 11
CDR3: ASSIGQEGPQH

J: TRBJ2-1
V: TRBV29-1
D: TRBD2
length: 15
CDR3: SVVGGSSRGAYNEQF

J: TRBJ1-5
V: TRBV7-8
D: TRBD1
length: 13
CDR3: ASSLGDRDNQPQH

J: TRBJ1-2
V: TRBV6-2/TRBV6-3
D: -
length: 12
CDR3: ASSYPGTHYGYT

J: TRBJ2-3
V: TRBV9
D: TRBD2
length: 14
CDR3: ASSVSLAGGPDTQY

J: TRBJ2-4
V: TRBV13
D: TRBD1
length: 10
CDR3: ASSLVTGAQY

J: TRBJ1-1
V: TRBV5-1
D: -
length: 15
CDR3: ASSSAYTSGGYTEAF

J: TRBJ1-1
V: TRBV7-9
D: -
length: 12
CDR3: ASSFPGENTEAF

J: TRBJ2-1
V: TRBV11-2
D: TRBD2
length: 13
CDR3: ASSWTSGIGNEQF

J: TRBJ1-6
V: TRBV21-1
D: -
length: 18
CDR3: ASSKAQGHFLRSYNSPLH

J: TRBJ2-1
V: TRBV19
D: TRBD2
length: 16
CDR3: ASSMTTSGREARGEQF

J: TRBJ1-2
V: TRBV21-1
D: -
length: 13
CDR3: ASSKLRGFNYGYT

J: TRBJ1-1
V: TRBV6-5
D: -
length: 14
CDR3: ASSYSLGAVNTEAF

J: TRBJ2-7
V: TRBV6-2/TRBV6-3
D: -
length: 12
CDR3: ASSTVGALYEQY

J: TRBJ1-1
V: TRBV11-3
D: -
length: 11
CDR3: ASSLLRDTEAF

J: TRBJ2-7
V: TRBV7-8
D: -
length: 14
CDR3: ASSLGTRDIFYEQY

J: TRBJ2-7
V: TRBV6-1
D: TRBD1
length: 11
CDR3: ASSEGQGHEQY

J: TRBJ1-1
V: TRBV19
D: -
length: 12
CDR3: ASSRGQLNTEAF

J: TRBJ2-2
V: TRBV6-2/TRBV6-3
D: -
length: 16
CDR3: ASSYRYYLEPNTGELF

J: TRBJ1-5
V: TRBV18
D: -
length: 13
CDR3: ASSPEAGGDLAQH

J: TRBJ2-1
V: TRBV6-5
D: -
length: 13
CDR3: ASGPGTPARGEQF

J: TRBJ1-2
V: TRBV24-1
D: -
length: 12
CDR3: ATSDSPAPSRYT

J: TRBJ2-1
V: TRBV10-2
D: TRBD2
length: 11
CDR3: ASGLAGVNEQF

J: TRBJ2-1
V: TRBV5-1
D: TRBD1
length: 15
CDR3: ASSFSTGTGSVNEQF